This is a list of T cell receptor beta chains from one sample in a study of siplizumab effects on memory and regulatory T cells. The method was immunoSEQ multiplex PCR; TCRdb's version includes in-frame clones alone and lacks a portion of them. The table includes 75,000 to 100,000 clones, 90% to 95% detected once. Material for sequencing was non-Treg CD4+ T cells sorted from blood. The origin of the receptors is a human donor in good health. CDR3s include the opening cysteine and the closing phenylalanine or tryptophan. Fields, in order: J gene, clone size, D gene, V gene, CDR3 DNA, CDR3 protein. The D gene is left open where the match is weak. Clone sizes are given selectively: once, few, many, or a class where the clone is expanded.

TRBJ1-5	NA	NA	TRBV28	TGTGCCAGCTGCGTTGTGAGCAATCAGCCCCAGCATTTT	CASCVVSNQPQHF
TRBJ1-3	NA	TRBD1	TRBV2	TGTGCCAGCAGCACACGACAGGGGATAGGTGGAAACACCATATATTTT	CASSTRQGIGGNTIYF
TRBJ2-1	NA	TRBD2	TRBV11-3	TGTGCCAGCGGAGCTGGGAGGGCCGAGCAGTTCTTC	CASGAGRAEQFF
TRBJ1-3	NA	NA	TRBV6-6	TGTGCCAGCAGTTCACATAGCTCTGGAAACACCATATATTTT	CASSSHSSGNTIYF
TRBJ1-2	NA	NA	TRBV4-1	TGCGCCAGCAGCCAAAGAAACGGAAGGGATGGCTACACCTTC	CASSQRNGRDGYTF
TRBJ1-1	NA	TRBD1	TRBV2	TGTGCCAGCGTCCGACAGGGGTTGACTGAAGCTTTCTTT	CASVRQGLTEAFF
TRBJ2-7	NA	TRBD2	TRBV6-6	TGTGCCAGCAGTTACCCCGGGAGGGCCCCTGAGCAGTACTTC	CASSYPGRAPEQYF
TRBJ2-3	NA	TRBD2	TRBV5-1	TGCGCCAGCAGCTTGGAGGGTAGCGGGACCCACGGGGATACGCAGTATTTT	CASSLEGSGTHGDTQYF
TRBJ2-3	NA	NA	TRBV13	TGTGCCAGCAGCCTTCGACTAGAGAAGGTTCCCCAGTATTTT	CASSLRLEKVPQYF
TRBJ1-6	NA	NA	TRBV30	TGTGCCTGGAGTACCTATAATTCACCCCTCCACTTT	CAWSTYNSPLHF
TRBJ2-2	once	TRBD2	TRBV25-1	TGTGCCAGCAGTGAAGTGGGACTAGCCGCCGGGGAGCTGTTTTTT	CASSEVGLAAGELFF
TRBJ2-3	once	NA	TRBV6-5	TGTGCCAGCAGCCCCACGGGCACAGATACGCAGTATTTT	CASSPTGTDTQYF
TRBJ2-5	NA	NA	TRBV4-1	TGCGCCAGCAGCCAGAGGCAGGGGCGAGAGACCCAGTACTTC	CASSQRQGRETQYF
TRBJ1-3	NA	NA	TRBV5-1	TGCGCCAGCAGCTTAATTGGCAACTCTGGAAACACCATATATTTT	CASSLIGNSGNTIYF
TRBJ2-1	NA	NA	TRBV9	TGCGCCAGCAGCCCCCGGGAGAAGTCCTACAATGAGCAGTTCTTC	CASSPREKSYNEQFF
TRBJ1-4	NA	TRBD1	TRBV7-8	TGTGCCAGCAGCCCCAACAGGGGACGAGGGGAAAAACTGTTTTTT	CASSPNRGRGEKLFF
TRBJ1-2	NA	NA	TRBV7-2	TGTGCCAGCAGCTTAGCCGGTTCGGCCACCTATTATGGCTACACCTTC	CASSLAGSATYYGYTF
TRBJ1-6	NA	TRBD1	TRBV5-1	TGCGCCAGCAGCCGCCAGGGGGCGCTTCTTGATTCACCCCTCCACTTT	CASSRQGALLDSPLHF
TRBJ2-5	NA	TRBD1	TRBV11-2	TGTGCCAGCCAAAAGTCCGGGACAGGGAAGACCCAGTACTTC	CASQKSGTGKTQYF
TRBJ2-3	NA	NA	TRBV30	TGTGCCTGGAGAAGAACTAGCACAGATACGCAGTATTTT	CAWRRTSTDTQYF
TRBJ2-2	NA	TRBD2	TRBV11-2	TGTGCCAGCAGCTTAATGGGAGGGCAAGGCGGGGAGCTGTTTTTT	CASSLMGGQGGELFF
TRBJ2-1	NA	TRBD1	TRBV29-1	TGCAGCGCACAGGGGGCAGGTGAGCAGTTCTTC	CSAQGAGEQFF
TRBJ2-1	NA	TRBD1	TRBV30	TGTGCCTGGAGTGTAGCAGGGGGCTTTATTAGGACAAATGAGCAGTTCTTC	CAWSVAGGFIRTNEQFF
TRBJ2-1	NA	TRBD2	TRBV4-1	TGCGCCAGCAGCCACGCAAGGGGTACAGCGGGGTATCATAGCTCCTACAATGAGCAGTTCTTC	CASSHARGTAGYHSSYNEQFF
TRBJ1-2	NA	NA	TRBV27	TGTGCCAGCAGTTTTCGGGGGGCGGGTGGCTACACCTTC	CASSFRGAGGYTF
TRBJ2-2	NA	TRBD1	TRBV7-3	TGTGCCAGCAGCCGCAGGGGGCTGGGCACCGGGGAGCTGTTTTTT	CASSRRGLGTGELFF
TRBJ2-5	NA	TRBD1	TRBV6-1	TGTGCCAGCAACCCGACAGGGGTTGGGACCCAGTACTTC	CASNPTGVGTQYF
TRBJ2-7	NA	TRBD1	TRBV7-6	TGTGCCAGCAGCAAGGACAGGGACTACGAGCAGTACTTC	CASSKDRDYEQYF
TRBJ2-3	NA	TRBD1	TRBV2	TGTGCCAGCAGAGGACAGGCCCCGGGTACGCAGTATTTT	CASRGQAPGTQYF
TRBJ1-1	NA	NA	TRBV5-1	TGCGCCAGCAGCGGGGGGCCCCTACTGAACACTGAAGCTTTCTTT	CASSGGPLLNTEAFF
TRBJ2-3	NA	TRBD1	TRBV7-9	TGTGCCAGCAGCTCTTCACCGACAGGGAGCACAGATACGCAGTATTTT	CASSSSPTGSTDTQYF
TRBJ2-1	once	TRBD2	TRBV5-1	TGCGCCAGCAGCGCCGGGGGGAATGAGCAGTTCTTC	CASSAGGNEQFF
TRBJ2-2	NA	NA	TRBV5-1	TGCGCCAGCAGCTTGGGAGTCACCGGGGAGCTGTTTTTT	CASSLGVTGELFF
TRBJ2-2	NA	TRBD2	TRBV7-9	TGTGCCAGCAGCCCCCTAGCGGGAGGGAACACCGGGGAGCTGTTTTTT	CASSPLAGGNTGELFF
TRBJ1-6	NA	NA	TRBV7-7	TGTGCCAGCAGCTGGGGGATTAATTCACCCCTCCACTTT	CASSWGINSPLHF
TRBJ1-5	NA	NA	TRBV10-2	TGCGCCAGCAGTGAGTTGCATAGGGTAGGTCAGCCCCAGCATTTT	CASSELHRVGQPQHF
TRBJ1-2	once	NA	TRBV7-3	TGTGCCAGCAGCTTAAAGGGGACGGATGGCTACACCTTC	CASSLKGTDGYTF
TRBJ1-2	NA	NA	TRBV29-1	TGCAGCGTTGAAGAGGGTTTCGGCTACACCTTC	CSVEEGFGYTF
TRBJ1-4	NA	TRBD1	TRBV30	TGTGCCTGGAGTTACAGGGGAGGTGAAAAACTGTTTTTT	CAWSYRGGEKLFF
TRBJ2-1	NA	NA	TRBV29-1	TGCAGCGTGGTAGAGGGCAGAAATGAGCAGTTCTTC	CSVVEGRNEQFF
TRBJ1-3	large	NA	TRBV6-1	TGTGCCACTGCAGGGGAGGCTGGAAACACCATATATTTT	CATAGEAGNTIYF
TRBJ2-2	NA	TRBD2	TRBV7-3	TGTGCCAGCAGCAAGGAACTAGCGGGGTCCGGGGAGCTGTTTTTT	CASSKELAGSGELFF
TRBJ2-3	NA	NA	TRBV6-1	TGTGCCAGCACCAGGACTTTTTACACAGATACGCAGTATTTT	CASTRTFYTDTQYF
TRBJ2-5	NA	NA	TRBV5-5	TGTGCCAGCAGCCAGGGTCAGGCCCTGAACCAAGAGACCCAGTACTTC	CASSQGQALNQETQYF
TRBJ1-6	NA	NA	TRBV7-3	TGTGCCAGCAGCCCGGACACCTATTCACCCCTCCACTTT	CASSPDTYSPLHF
TRBJ1-1	NA	NA	TRBV7-9	TGTGCCAGCAGCCGAACCAGGGAGCCCCGTGCTTCTGAAGCTTTCTTT	CASSRTREPRASEAFF
TRBJ2-1	NA	TRBD1	TRBV28	TGTGCCAGCGGACTCTTTCCGGGACAGGGACCCAATGAGCAGTTCTTC	CASGLFPGQGPNEQFF
TRBJ2-5	NA	NA	TRBV6-1	TGTGCCAGCCCTGGCCCAGTGGAGACCCAGTACTTC	CASPGPVETQYF